The 8 T cell receptor delta chains given below trace back to one sample, sequenced in a study of γδ T cells in repeated Plasmodium falciparum infection. Bulk repertoires came from Vgamma9/Vdelta2+ or Vdelta2-negative gammadelta T cells flow-sorted from PBMC. TCRdb re-called the multiplex PCR reads using CATT. The sample comprises over 55,000 delta-chain clones, around 1.7% of which are singletons, and about 15% rests with the top ten. Sequenced input: gamma-delta T cells from blood. The receptors derive from a pool of human donors (malaria-infected and uninfected, not separated).

This clone was picked up many times. TCRdb's protein, taken from a much larger clone, differs from this DNA's translation at residue 6, likely owing to a read error; the protein displayed comes from the DNA. This rearrangement joins TRDV1 to TRDJ1, with TRDD3 identical over 10 bases. The CDR3 has 22 residues. The germline V gene encodes CDR1 TSWWSYY and CDR2 QGS. V trimming: 3 bases; J trimming: 0 bases; junction bases outside the gene matches: 22. This chain's CDR3 is CALGEASWYWGMGIPYTDKLIF. CDR3 in DNA: TGTGCTCTTGGGGAGGCTTCCTGGTACTGGGGGATGGGGATACCGTACACCGATAAACTCATCTTT.

This clone was counted between two and nine times. TCRdb's protein for this DNA is that of a much larger clone and differs from the translation at residue 12, likely a read error; the protein shown is the DNA translation. This rearrangement joins TRDV1 to TRDJ1, with 9 bases matching TRDD3. Since TCRdb gives no J gene, matching the DNA to germline was used here to assign it. This CDR3 has 21 residues. Trimming at V came to 5 bases and at J to 6 bases, leaving 28 bases not matched to a gene. The V gene's germline CDR1 is TSWWSYY and CDR2 QGS. CDR3 loop: CALGHTMEYWGTPCPVHKLIF. CDR3 coding DNA: TGTGCTCTTGGGCATACGATGGAGTACTGGGGGACACCCTGCCCTGTTCATAAACTCATCTTT.

This clone was seen only a few times. The protein recorded in TCRdb matches a much larger clone and deviates from this DNA's translation at residue 18, suggesting a read error; the protein here is obtained by translating the DNA. The chain links TRDV3 to TRDJ3, with 7 positions matching TRDD3. The V gene end was trimmed by 1 base and the J gene end by 3 bases; junction bases not matched to a gene: 36. The germline V gene encodes CDR1 TVYSNPD and CDR2 GDNSRS (reference sequence). CDR3 size: 26 residues. CDR3 in amino acids: CAFNDLTLFETTDVGDSYWDTRQMFF. The DNA of the CDR3 is TGTGCCTTTAATGATCTAACCCTCTTCGAGACTACTGATGTGGGGGACAGCTACTGGGACACCCGACAGATGTTTTTC.

At least ten counts were recorded for this clone. The protein given by TCRdb reflects a much larger clone and differs at residue 14 from this DNA's translation, likely from a read error; the protein shown is the DNA's translation. The V gene is TRDV1, the J gene TRDJ1; 10 bases align to TRDD3. Germline loops: CDR1 TSWWSYY, CDR2 QGS. With 4 bases clipped from V and 2 bases from J, the junction kept 22 bases outside the gene matches. The CDR3 consists of 21 residues. The CDR3 reads CALGAHSYVGGGYPETDKLIF. The CDR3 nucleotides are TGTGCTCTTGGGGCCCATTCCTACGTTGGTGGGGGATACCCAGAAACCGATAAACTCATCTTT.

This clone was seen a handful of times. TCRdb's listed protein matches a much larger clone and diverges from this DNA's translation at residue 4, likely through a read error; the protein shown comes from the DNA. The J gene is TRDJ1, the V gene TRDV3; TRDD3 aligns across 8 bases. The CDR3 spans 13 residues. After removal of 2 bases from V and 7 bases from J, the junction contained 9 bases not matched to a gene. From germline, CDR1 is TVYSNPD and CDR2 GDNSRS (reference sequence). CDR3 protein: CAFGLGIQSKLIF. The DNA for the CDR3 is TGTGCCTTTGGGTTGGGGATACAGTCTAAACTCATCTTT.

This clone was counted at least ten times. A much bigger clone sits one base away, suggesting this may be a read error. Within the sample, other DNA sequences also encode this same CDR3. The chain couples TRDV1 to TRDJ1, with a possible D match to TRDD2 (6 bases). With 1 base removed from V and 0 bases from J, the gap between germline ends came to 39 bases. The germline V gene has CDR1 TSWWSYY and CDR2 QGS. The CDR3 is made up of 25 amino acids. The CDR3 coding sequence is TGTGCTCTTGGGGAACGGGGTCCTACCCACAACCCTGTCAGGCGGGATCTGAAGTACACCGATAAACTCATCTTT. Its protein product is CALGERGPTHNPVRRDLKYTDKLIF.

Note on this clone: TCRdb's protein for this DNA is that of a much larger clone and differs from the translation at residue 18, likely a read error; the protein shown is the DNA translation. The V and J genes are TRDV1 and TRDJ1; tentatively, D is TRDD3 (6 bases). From germline, CDR1 is TSWWSYY and CDR2 QGS. This CDR3 spans 21 amino acids. The CDR3 region is CALGPPWGRWGGAGETDELIF. The CDR3 DNA reads TGTGCTCTTGGGCCACCCTGGGGACGATGGGGGGGCGCGGGGGAAACCGATGAACTCATCTTT.

Turning to this clone: TCRdb pairs this DNA with a much larger clone's protein that differs at residue 7, likely a read error; the protein shown was translated from the DNA. The CDR3 DNA is TGTGCTCTTGGGGAACTAAAGGAAGTGCCCATGCCCTACTGGTACACCGATAAACTCATCTTT. This sequence encodes CALGELKEVPMPYWYTDKLIF. This chain links TRDV1 with TRDJ1, with D possibly being TRDD2 or TRDD3 (5 bases each). The J gene is absent in TCRdb and was assigned here via DNA matching to germline. This CDR3 comprises 21 residues. CDR1 TSWWSYY and CDR2 QGS come from the germline V gene. Trimming took 0 bases from V and 0 from J, leaving 26 bases between them.